The rows below give T cell receptor beta chains drawn from one sample of a study of T cell responses to AZD1222 COVID-19 vaccine. Clones were read by immunoSEQ multiplex PCR, and TCRdb kept only the in-frame ones, dropping some. The repertoire holds 90,000 to 150,000 clones, with around 87% as singletons. Sequencing was performed on peripheral blood, taken on day 0 of AZD1222 vaccination. These receptor sequences come from an adult in good health. Each CDR3 is given with its conserved first and last residue. Each record gives: D gene, clone size, V gene, J gene, CDR3 protein, CDR3 DNA. The D gene is left open where the match is weak. Some rows mark clone size as missing; the rest say once, few, many or name a class of expanded clone.

NA	NA	TRBV19	TRBJ1-1	CATKGQVGNTEAFF	TGTGCCACCAAAGGGCAGGTTGGGAACACTGAAGCTTTCTTT
TRBD1	NA	TRBV27	TRBJ1-1	CASSLQGASEAFF	TGTGCCAGCAGTTTGCAGGGGGCTTCTGAAGCTTTCTTT
NA	once	TRBV9	TRBJ1-4	CASSATGGGAREKLFF	TGTGCCAGCAGCGCTACCGGAGGGGGGGCTCGGGAAAAACTGTTTTTT
NA	NA	TRBV5-1	TRBJ1-2	CASRLGASYGYTF	TGCGCCAGCAGGTTGGGGGCTTCCTATGGCTACACCTTC
NA	NA	TRBV18	TRBJ1-4	CASSPLQGELNEKLFF	TGTGCCAGCTCACCGTTGCAAGGGGAGCTTAATGAAAAACTGTTTTTT
TRBD1	NA	TRBV10-2	TRBJ1-2	CASSGTVDGYTF	TGCGCCAGCAGCGGGACAGTAGATGGCTACACCTTC
TRBD1	NA	TRBV10-1	TRBJ2-1	CASSDITGGLDEQFF	TGCGCCAGCAGTGACATAACAGGGGGGCTGGATGAGCAGTTCTTC
NA	many	TRBV7-2	TRBJ1-6	CASSFRVNSPLHF	TGTGCCAGCAGCTTCAGGGTGAATTCACCCCTCCACTTT
NA	NA	TRBV12-5	TRBJ2-1	CASGLVPANNEQFF	TGTGCTAGTGGTTTGGTACCTGCTAACAATGAGCAGTTCTTC
NA	NA	TRBV6-1	TRBJ1-4	CASSEAWGYEKLFF	TGTGCCAGCAGTGAAGCCTGGGGATACGAAAAACTGTTTTTT
NA	NA	TRBV4-3	TRBJ2-1	CASSLQGTDEQFF	TGCGCCAGCAGCCTTCAGGGGACCGATGAGCAGTTCTTC
NA	NA	TRBV6-5	TRBJ1-1	CASRSRVQWTEAFF	TGTGCCAGCAGGTCCAGGGTTCAGTGGACTGAAGCTTTCTTT
NA	once	TRBV4-2	TRBJ1-3	CASSRSPSSQMIASGNTIYF	TGTGCCAGCAGCCGATCCCCGTCCAGTCAAATGATCGCCTCTGGAAACACCATATATTTT
NA	NA	TRBV6-2/TRBV6-3	TRBJ1-1	CASSIGVLMNTEAFF	TGTGCCAGCAGTATCGGGGTTCTCATGAACACTGAAGCTTTCTTT
NA	NA	TRBV6-5	TRBJ2-7	CAIPGSYEQYF	TGTGCCATCCCAGGGTCCTACGAGCAGTACTTC
NA	NA	TRBV7-3	TRBJ2-3	CASGNGGTDTQYF	TGTGCCAGCGGCAATGGGGGAACAGATACGCAGTATTTT
NA	NA	TRBV7-2	TRBJ2-7	CASSLGDVNSYEQYF	TGTGCCAGCAGCTTAGGGGATGTGAACTCCTACGAGCAGTACTTC
TRBD2	NA	TRBV19	TRBJ2-2	CASSFRLAGGTGELFF	TGTGCCAGTAGTTTCCGACTAGCGGGGGGGACCGGGGAGCTGTTTTTT
NA	few	TRBV7-2	TRBJ1-5	CASSLYGSNQPQHF	TGTGCCAGCAGCTTATACGGTAGCAATCAGCCCCAGCATTTT
NA	few	TRBV7-9	TRBJ2-1	CASRTGTPGNEQFF	TGTGCCAGTCGTACCGGGACTCCAGGTAATGAGCAGTTCTTC
TRBD2	NA	TRBV3-1/TRBV3-2	TRBJ2-7	CASSQAAGGPGEQYF	TGTGCCAGCAGCCAAGCAGCGGGGGGGCCCGGCGAGCAGTACTTC
TRBD2	NA	TRBV7-7	TRBJ2-5	CASSSSGGVQETQYF	TGTGCTAGCAGCTCTAGCGGGGGAGTCCAAGAGACCCAGTACTTC
NA	NA	TRBV29-1	TRBJ1-1	CSVTNTRMNTEAFF	TGCAGCGTGACAAATACAAGAATGAACACTGAAGCTTTCTTT
NA	NA	TRBV9	TRBJ2-7	CASSVGVWNEQYF	TGTGCCAGCAGCGTGGGGGTCTGGAACGAGCAGTACTTC